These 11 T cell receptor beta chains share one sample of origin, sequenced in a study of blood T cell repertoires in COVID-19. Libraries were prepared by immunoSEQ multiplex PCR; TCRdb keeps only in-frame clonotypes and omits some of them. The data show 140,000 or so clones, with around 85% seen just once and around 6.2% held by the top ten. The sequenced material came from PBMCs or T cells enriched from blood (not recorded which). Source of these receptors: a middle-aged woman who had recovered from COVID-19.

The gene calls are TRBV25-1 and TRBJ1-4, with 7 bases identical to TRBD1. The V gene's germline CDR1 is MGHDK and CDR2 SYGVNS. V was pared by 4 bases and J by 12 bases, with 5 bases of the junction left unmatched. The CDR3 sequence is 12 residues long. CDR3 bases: TGTGCCAGCAGTGTCCAGGGGGGAGAACTGTTTTTT. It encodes CASSVQGGELFF.

The CDR3, as DNA: TGTGCCAGCACGAGGACAGATACGCAGTATTTT. This codes for CASTRTDTQYF. The chain is built from TRBV2 and TRBJ2-3; D gene uncertain. The CDR3 covers 11 residues. The ends were cut back, 7 bases at V and 3 bases at J, with 5 bases in the middle. CDR1 SNHLY and CDR2 FYNNEI come from the germline V gene.

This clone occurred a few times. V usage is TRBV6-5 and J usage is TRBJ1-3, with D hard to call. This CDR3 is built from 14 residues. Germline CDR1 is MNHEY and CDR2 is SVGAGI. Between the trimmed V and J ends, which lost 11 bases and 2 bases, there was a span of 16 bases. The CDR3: CAGGTVVTGNTIYF. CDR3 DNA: TGTGCCGGAGGAACGGTTGTAACTGGAAACACCATATATTTT.

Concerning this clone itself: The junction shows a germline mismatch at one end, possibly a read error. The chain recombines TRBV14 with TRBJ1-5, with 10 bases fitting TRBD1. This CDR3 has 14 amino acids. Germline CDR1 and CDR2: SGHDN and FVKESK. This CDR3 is CASSQDRGLGPQHF. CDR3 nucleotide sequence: TGTGCCAGCAGTCAAGACAGGGGGCTCGGTCCCCAGCATTTT.

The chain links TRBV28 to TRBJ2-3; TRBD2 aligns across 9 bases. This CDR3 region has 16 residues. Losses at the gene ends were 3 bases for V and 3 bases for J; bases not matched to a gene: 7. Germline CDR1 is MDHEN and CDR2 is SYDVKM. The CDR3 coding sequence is TGTGCCAGCAGTTTGAAAGCGGGGGGTTGGACAGATACGCAGTATTTT. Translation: CASSLKAGGWTDTQYF.

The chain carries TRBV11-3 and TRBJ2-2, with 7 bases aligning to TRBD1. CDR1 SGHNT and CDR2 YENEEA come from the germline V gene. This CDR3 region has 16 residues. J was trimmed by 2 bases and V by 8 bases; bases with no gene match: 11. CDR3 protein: CASLARGRTNTGELFF. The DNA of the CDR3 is TGTGCCAGCCTGGCAAGGGGGCGGACCAACACCGGGGAGCTGTTTTTT.

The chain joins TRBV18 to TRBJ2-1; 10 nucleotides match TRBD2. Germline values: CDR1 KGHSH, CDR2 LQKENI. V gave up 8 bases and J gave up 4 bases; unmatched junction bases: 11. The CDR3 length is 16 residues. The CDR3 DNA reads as TGTGCCAGCCCCTGGACTAGCGGAGGGTCTTACAATGAGCAGTTCTTC. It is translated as CASPWTSGGSYNEQFF.

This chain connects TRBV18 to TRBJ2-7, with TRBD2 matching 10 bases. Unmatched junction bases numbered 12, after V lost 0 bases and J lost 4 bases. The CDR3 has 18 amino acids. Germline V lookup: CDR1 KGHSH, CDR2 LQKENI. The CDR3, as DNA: TGTGCCAGCTCACCACCAAGCGCAGGCCTAGCGGGAGAGTACGAGCAGTACTTC. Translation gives CASSPPSAGLAGEYEQYF.

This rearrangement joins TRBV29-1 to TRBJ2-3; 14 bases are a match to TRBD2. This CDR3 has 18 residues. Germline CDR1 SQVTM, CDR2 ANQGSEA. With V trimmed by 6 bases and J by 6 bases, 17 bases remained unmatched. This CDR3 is CSVSHHHSTSGRVDTQYF. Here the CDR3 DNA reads TGCAGCGTCAGTCACCATCATTCGACTAGCGGGAGGGTGGATACGCAGTATTTT.

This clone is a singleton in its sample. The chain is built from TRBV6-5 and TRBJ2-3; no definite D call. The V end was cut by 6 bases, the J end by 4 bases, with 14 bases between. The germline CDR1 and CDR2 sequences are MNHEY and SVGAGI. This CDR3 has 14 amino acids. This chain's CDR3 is CASSNGGLPDTQYF. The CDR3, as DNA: TGTGCCAGCAGCAACGGCGGCTTACCAGATACGCAGTATTTT.

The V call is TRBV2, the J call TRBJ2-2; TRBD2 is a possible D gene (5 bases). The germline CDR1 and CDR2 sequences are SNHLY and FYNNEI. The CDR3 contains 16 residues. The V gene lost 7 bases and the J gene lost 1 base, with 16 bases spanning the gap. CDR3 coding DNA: TGTGCCAGCACCTTGTTTGGACTGGAGAACACCGGGGAGCTGTTTTTT. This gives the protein CASTLFGLENTGELFF.